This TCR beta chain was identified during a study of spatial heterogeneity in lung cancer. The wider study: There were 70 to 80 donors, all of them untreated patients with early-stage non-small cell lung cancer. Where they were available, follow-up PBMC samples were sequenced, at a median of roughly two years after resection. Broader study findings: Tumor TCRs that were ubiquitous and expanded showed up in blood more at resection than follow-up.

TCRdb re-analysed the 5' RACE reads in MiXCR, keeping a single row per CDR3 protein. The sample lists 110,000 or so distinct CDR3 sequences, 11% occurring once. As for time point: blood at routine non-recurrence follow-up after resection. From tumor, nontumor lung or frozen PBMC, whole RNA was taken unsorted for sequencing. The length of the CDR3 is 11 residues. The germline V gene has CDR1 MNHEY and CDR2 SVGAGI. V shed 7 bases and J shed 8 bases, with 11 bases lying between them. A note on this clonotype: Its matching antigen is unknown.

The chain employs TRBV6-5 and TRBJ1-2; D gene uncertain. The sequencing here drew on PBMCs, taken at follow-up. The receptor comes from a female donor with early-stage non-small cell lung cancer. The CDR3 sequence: CASTEGGGYTF. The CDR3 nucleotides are TGTGCCAGCACTGAGGGTGGAGGCTACACCTTC.